This passage covers 7 T cell receptor beta chains from one sample sequenced in a study of lymphopenia after photon versus proton radiotherapy. Assay used: immunoSEQ multiplex PCR; TCRdb lists only in-frame clones, some missing. The sample carries several thousand clones, nearly 90% recorded once. Sequencing used peripheral blood, obtained from a patient treated with photon-based radiotherapy. The receptor source for this set is a man in his 60s with cholangiocarcinoma.

The chain is built from TRBV28 and TRBJ2-1, with 10 bases that match TRBD1. The trim removed 9 bases at V and 3 bases at J, leaving 5 bases unmatched. The CDR3 extends over 14 amino acids. Per germline, CDR1 MDHEN and CDR2 SYDVKM. The CDR3 is CASRDRGYYNEQFF. In nucleotides, the CDR3 is TGTGCCAGTCGGGACAGGGGTTACTACAATGAGCAGTTCTTC.

The V gene is TRBV27, the J gene TRBJ1-1, with D hard to call. Germline V gene sequence: CDR1 MNHEY, CDR2 SMNVEV (reference sequence). Trimming left V 6 bases short and J 1 base short, with 12 bases between. This CDR3 contains 14 residues. CDR3 DNA: TGTGCCAGCAGAGAGAGATTGACGAACACTGAAGCTTTCTTT. Its translation: CASRERLTNTEAFF.

This chain connects TRBV5-1 to TRBJ1-2; TRBD1 aligns across 8 bases. Germline trimming cut 2 bases from V and 8 bases from J; bases unmatched to any gene: 8. The germline CDR1 and CDR2 sequences are SGHRS and YFSETQ. The CDR3 has 14 residues. The CDR3: CASSLSGRGPGYTF. The CDR3 DNA reads as TGCGCCAGCAGCTTATCGGGCAGGGGGCCAGGCTACACCTTC.

The genes are TRBV19 and TRBJ1-1; D gene ambiguous. Germline assignment: CDR1 LNHDA and CDR2 SQIVND (reference sequence). The CDR3 runs to 13 residues. The V end was cut by 9 bases, the J end by 4 bases, with 15 bases between. CDR3 residues: CASLPGISTEAFF. CDR3 bases: TGTGCCAGCCTTCCCGGGATATCCACTGAAGCTTTCTTT.

The chain is built from TRBV27 and TRBJ2-3; D perhaps matches TRBD1 (6 bases). The germline V gene encodes CDR1 MNHEY and CDR2 SMNVEV (reference sequence). The CDR3 has 15 amino acids. With 4 bases removed from V and 2 bases from J, the gap between germline ends came to 13 bases. The CDR3 loop reads CASSSRTAYTDTQYF. CDR3 sequence (DNA): TGTGCCAGCAGTTCAAGGACAGCCTACACAGATACGCAGTATTTT.

This chain links TRBV29-1 with TRBJ1-1; TRBD1 matches at 9 bases. After removal of 6 bases from V and 4 bases from J, the junction contained 9 bases not matched to a gene. Looked up from germline, CDR1 is SQVTM and CDR2 is ANQGSEA. The CDR3 has 14 residues. CDR3 amino acids: CSVVQGARSTEAFF. For the CDR3, the DNA is TGCAGCGTGGTACAGGGGGCCAGGAGCACTGAAGCTTTCTTT.

The chain recombines TRBV27 with TRBJ2-5, with D perhaps being TRBD1 or TRBD2 (5 bases each). Trimming took off 2 bases at V and 5 bases at J, with 12 bases between the two ends. Looked up from germline, CDR1 is MNHEY and CDR2 is SMNVEV (reference sequence). CDR3 size: 14 residues. CDR3 region: CASSLIGTLETQYF. The DNA of the CDR3 is TGTGCCAGCAGTTTAATAGGGACCTTGGAGACCCAGTACTTC.